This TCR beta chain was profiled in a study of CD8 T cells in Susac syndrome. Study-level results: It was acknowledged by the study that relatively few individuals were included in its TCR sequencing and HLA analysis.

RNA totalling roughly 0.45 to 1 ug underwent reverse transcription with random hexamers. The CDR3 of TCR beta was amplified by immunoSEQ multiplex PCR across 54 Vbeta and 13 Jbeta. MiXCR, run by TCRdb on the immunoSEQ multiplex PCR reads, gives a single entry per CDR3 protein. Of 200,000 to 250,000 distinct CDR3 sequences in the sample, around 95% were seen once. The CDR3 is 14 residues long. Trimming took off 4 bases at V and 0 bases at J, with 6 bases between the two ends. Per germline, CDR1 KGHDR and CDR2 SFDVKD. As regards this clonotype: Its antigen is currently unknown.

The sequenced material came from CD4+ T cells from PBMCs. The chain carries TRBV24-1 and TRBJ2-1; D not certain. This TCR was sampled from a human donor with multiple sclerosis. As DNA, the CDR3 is TGTGCCACCAGTGAAACGGGCTCCTACAATGAGCAGTTCTTC. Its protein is CATSETGSYNEQFF.